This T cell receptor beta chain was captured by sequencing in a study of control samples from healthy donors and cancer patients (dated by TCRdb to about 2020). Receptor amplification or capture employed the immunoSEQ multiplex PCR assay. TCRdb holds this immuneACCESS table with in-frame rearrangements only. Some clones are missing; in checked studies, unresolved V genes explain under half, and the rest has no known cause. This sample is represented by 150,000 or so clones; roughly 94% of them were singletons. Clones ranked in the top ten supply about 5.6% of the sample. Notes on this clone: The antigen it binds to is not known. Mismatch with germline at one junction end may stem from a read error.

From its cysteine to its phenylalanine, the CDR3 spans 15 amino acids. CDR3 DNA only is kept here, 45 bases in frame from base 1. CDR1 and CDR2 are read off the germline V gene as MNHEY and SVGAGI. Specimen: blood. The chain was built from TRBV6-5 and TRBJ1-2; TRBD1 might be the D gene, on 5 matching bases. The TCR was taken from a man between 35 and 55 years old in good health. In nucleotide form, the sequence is TGTGCCAGCAGTTACAGCCCAGGGTTCCACTACGGCTACACCTTC. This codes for CASSYSPGFHYGYTF.